This entry lists 8 T cell receptor beta chains sequenced from one sample in a study of T cells in localized non-small cell lung cancer. Using immunoSEQ multiplex PCR, the repertoire was profiled, and TCRdb retains in-frame clones only, with some absent. The sample contains around 41,000 clones, almost 90% of which appear only once. This specimen was peripheral blood, taken before any cancer treatment. Receptor source: a female donor over 55 with stage I squamous cell lung carcinoma.

The gene calls are TRBV5-1 and TRBJ2-7; D gene uncertain. The germline V and J ends were trimmed by 2 bases and 3 bases, with 12 bases remaining between them. This CDR3 comprises 14 residues. Germline V CDR1 and CDR2: SGHRS, YFSETQ. The CDR3 DNA reads TGCGCCAGCAGCTTAGGTCTATGGGGCTACGAGCAGTACTTC. This gives the protein CASSLGLWGYEQYF.

J is TRBJ1-4 and V is TRBV2, with 7 bases lining up with TRBD1. V was clipped by 6 bases and J by 6 bases; unmatched bases: 4. Germline V gene lookup returns CDR1 SNHLY and CDR2 FYNNEI. This CDR3 region has 13 residues. The CDR3 bases are TGTGCCAGCAGCCGACAGGGTTATGAAAAACTGTTTTTT. Translated: CASSRQGYEKLFF.

The chain combines TRBV6-6 with TRBJ1-3; a possible D gene is TRBD1 (6 bases). Germline assignment: CDR1 MNHNY and CDR2 SVGAGI (reference sequence). The CDR3 length is 15 residues. V was pared by 4 bases and J by 0 bases, with 10 bases between. The CDR3 bases are TGTGCCAGCAGTTTCGGACAGAGCTCTGGAAACACCATATATTTT. It is translated as CASSFGQSSGNTIYF.

The sample holds one count of this clone. V is TRBV5-1 and J is TRBJ2-7; the match to TRBD1 covers 8 bases. This CDR3 is 13 amino acids long. V lost 4 bases to trimming and J lost 9 bases; unmatched junction nucleotides: 9. The germline V gene encodes CDR1 SGHRS and CDR2 YFSETQ. The CDR3 loop reads CASSRTGSLGQYF. The CDR3 nucleotides read TGCGCCAGCAGCAGGACAGGGTCCTTAGGGCAGTACTTC.

The chain employs TRBV5-1 and TRBJ2-1, with D perhaps given as TRBD1 or TRBD2 (6 bases each). The CDR3 has 16 amino acids. V was cut by 4 bases and J by 2 bases, with 16 bases left in between. Germline CDR1 SGHRS, CDR2 YFSETQ. CDR3 DNA: TGCGCCAGCAGCCTGCTGGGGGGCGGGGCCTACAATGAGCAGTTCTTC. Translation: CASSLLGGGAYNEQFF.

The DNA for the CDR3 is TGTGCCATCAGTGAGTCGGTCTCCACCTATGGCTACACCTTC. Its translation is CAISESVSTYGYTF. J is TRBJ1-2 and V is TRBV10-3; D gene unclear. Trimming shortened V by 0 bases and J by 4 bases, and 9 bases separated the two germline ends. Germline values: CDR1 ENHRY, CDR2 SYGVKD. The CDR3 has 14 amino acids.

V usage is TRBV27 and J usage is TRBJ1-5; possibly TRBD1 for D (5 bases). Per germline, CDR1 MNHEY and CDR2 SMNVEV (reference sequence). V lost 1 base to trimming and J lost 7 bases, with 11 bases between them. The CDR3 runs 14 residues. In nucleotides, the CDR3 is TGTGCCAGCAGTTTATTGACGGAGGGGCAGCCCCAGCATTTT. Its protein is CASSLLTEGQPQHF.

The J gene is TRBJ2-5, the V gene TRBV4-3, with D perhaps matching TRBD2 (5 bases). The ends were cut back, 1 base at V and 4 bases at J, with 10 bases in the middle. CDR3 length: 14 residues. Germline loops: CDR1 LGHNA, CDR2 YSLEER. This chain's CDR3 is CASSQGEWRETQYF. CDR3 DNA sequence: TGCGCCAGCAGCCAAGGGGAGTGGCGAGAGACCCAGTACTTC.